This passage covers 22 T cell receptor beta chains from one sample sequenced in a study of blood T cell repertoires in COVID-19. The protocol was immunoSEQ multiplex PCR, while the TCRdb copy is restricted to in-frame clones and leaves out a portion. The sample has a few hundred thousand clones; about four fifths are singletons. The specimen was peripheral blood. The receptors come from a woman aged 45-59 years with acute or convalescent COVID-19.

The CDR3 is CASRDIYTEAFF. For the CDR3, the DNA is TGTGCCAGCAGGGACATTTACACTGAAGCTTTCTTT. V gene TRBV2 combines with J gene TRBJ1-1; tentative D call: TRBD1 (5 bases). The CDR3 spans 12 residues. V was cut by 6 bases and J by 3 bases, with 8 bases left in between. Germline-derived CDR1 and CDR2 are SNHLY and FYNNEI.

The genes are TRBV6-2 or TRBV6-3 and TRBJ2-3; 9 bases agree with TRBD2. J was trimmed by 3 bases and V by 1 base; bases with no gene match: 11. Germline CDR1 is MNHEY and CDR2 is SVGEGT. The CDR3 spans 18 residues. CDR3 sequence reads: CASSYYLTSGGGTDTQYF. As DNA, the CDR3 is TGTGCCAGCAGTTACTACCTGACTAGCGGAGGAGGGACAGATACGCAGTATTTT.

The chain links TRBV2 to TRBJ1-1, with D tentatively TRBD1 (6 bases). Germline V gene data show CDR1 as SNHLY and CDR2 as FYNNEI. This CDR3 region has 13 residues. V was shortened by 3 bases and J by 11 bases, with 16 bases between the two germline ends. The CDR3 sequence is CASSDLSTGGAFF. Written as DNA, the CDR3 is TGTGCCAGCAGTGACTTAAGCACGGGGGGCGCTTTCTTT.

CDR3 coding DNA: TGTGCCAGCAGCTCCCCCGGGTTCCTCACAGATACGCAGTATTTT. Protein product: CASSSPGFLTDTQYF. The genes are TRBV5-5 and TRBJ2-3; D remains ambiguous. Trimming removed 3 bases at V and 2 bases at J, with 13 bases between. Germline V gene sequence: CDR1 SGHKS, CDR2 YYEKEE (reference sequence). This CDR3 comprises 15 residues.

This clone turned up a few times. V gene TRBV2 combines with J gene TRBJ1-1; TRBD1 is a possible D gene (6 bases). Germline V gene sequence: CDR1 SNHLY, CDR2 FYNNEI. V was shortened by 7 bases and J by 3 bases, with 24 bases between the two germline ends. This CDR3 spans 17 amino acids. CDR3 sequence: CASTRNSGRGSYTEAFF. CDR3 in DNA: TGTGCCAGCACCCGAAACTCGGGCAGGGGTTCGTACACTGAAGCTTTCTTT.

This clone was observed a handful of times. The rearrangement uses TRBV7-2 and TRBJ2-1; 12 bases align to TRBD2. CDR1 is SGHTA and CDR2 is FQGNSA in the germline V gene. The CDR3 length is 13 residues. Trimming cost V 4 bases and J 15 bases; bases outside gene matches: 7. This CDR3 reads CASSSRLAGEGFF. DNA for the CDR3: TGTGCCAGCAGCTCAAGACTAGCGGGAGAGGGGTTCTTC.

The V and J genes are TRBV5-6 and TRBJ1-3; a possible D gene is TRBD1 (6 bases). Per germline, CDR1 SGHDT and CDR2 YYEEEE. The V end was cut by 3 bases, the J end by 8 bases, with 15 bases between. The CDR3 length is 14 residues. CDR3 loop: CASSSTGSDDTIYF. The CDR3 DNA reads TGTGCCAGCAGCTCCACAGGGAGCGATGACACCATATATTTT. The variable domain in full, with the rest retrieved from reference TRBV5-6 and TRBJ1-3, is DAGVTQSPTHLIKTRGQQVTLRCSPKSGHDTVSWYQQALGQGPQFIFQYYEEEERQRGNFPDRFSGHQFPNYSSELNVNALLLGDSALYLCASSSTGSDDTIYFGEGSWLTVV.

The chain links TRBV5-1 to TRBJ2-1, with TRBD1 identical over 8 bases. The junction had 6 bases not matched to a gene; V was cut back by 6 bases and J by 4 bases. This CDR3 comprises 14 residues. From germline, CDR1 is SGHRS and CDR2 YFSETQ. The CDR3 nucleotides read TGCGCCAGCACCCCCGGGACAGGTTACAATGAGCAGTTCTTC. It encodes CASTPGTGYNEQFF.

The gene calls are TRBV30 and TRBJ1-5; D gene unclear. Trimming removed 3 bases from V and 4 bases from J, with 16 bases in between. The CDR3 loop spans 15 amino acids. Germline V gives CDR1 GTSNPN, CDR2 SVGIG (reference sequence). CDR3 protein: CAWSRGVPGNQPQHF. CDR3 sequence (DNA): TGTGCCTGGAGCCGCGGGGTCCCGGGGAATCAGCCCCAGCATTTT.

For this clone: This sample also contains other DNA sequences that code for the same CDR3. CDR3 DNA sequence: TGTGCCAGCAGCTTAGACAGAGATCAGCCCCAGCATTTT. The encoded protein is CASSLDRDQPQHF. This chain joins TRBV7-2 and TRBJ1-5; D unresolved. CDR3 length: 13 residues. The V gene lost 1 base and the J gene lost 5 bases, with 6 bases spanning the gap. Per germline, CDR1 SGHTA and CDR2 FQGNSA.

The chain joins TRBV11-2 to TRBJ1-2; possible D gene TRBD1, 6 bases. CDR1 is SGHAT, CDR2 FQNNGV, per germline. V was pared by 0 bases and J by 10 bases, with 12 bases between. This CDR3 has 13 residues. The DNA for the CDR3 is TGTGCCAGCAGCTTAGATCGGGCAGGGGACTACACCTTC. Protein sequence: CASSLDRAGDYTF.

The chain is built from TRBV7-2 and TRBJ1-2; no definite D call. Trimming took 1 base from V and 5 from J, leaving 11 bases between them. The CDR3 length is 14 residues. Germline lookup yields CDR1 SGHTA and CDR2 FQGNSA. CDR3 bases: TGTGCCAGCAGCTTAGGCCCGGGAGGGTATGGCTACACCTTC. Its translation is CASSLGPGGYGYTF.

The chain employs TRBV18 and TRBJ2-1, with a possible D match to TRBD2 (5 bases). The CDR3 is 13 amino acids. Germline-derived CDR1 and CDR2 are KGHSH and LQKENI. The germline V and J ends were trimmed by 2 bases and 5 bases, with 7 bases remaining between them. In DNA, the CDR3 is TGTGCCAGCTCACCATCCGGGAACAATGAGCAGTTCTTC. Translated: CASSPSGNNEQFF.

This rearrangement joins TRBV9 to TRBJ1-3; weak D call: TRBD1 (6 bases). The CDR3 is made up of 16 amino acids. The ends were cut back, 3 bases at V and 0 bases at J, with 13 bases in the middle. Per the germline V gene, CDR1 is SGDLS and CDR2 is YYNGEE. This CDR3 reads CASSESTGYSGNTIYF. CDR3 sequence (DNA): TGTGCCAGCAGCGAATCAACAGGGTACTCTGGAAACACCATATATTTT.

This chain uses TRBV30 with TRBJ2-2, with D possibly matching TRBD2 (6 bases). The length of the CDR3 is 18 residues. V gave up 1 base and J gave up 3 bases, with 21 bases separating them. Germline V CDR1 and CDR2: GTSNPN, SVGIG (reference sequence). This chain's CDR3 is CAWSGGDPRKAHTGELFF. DNA of the CDR3: TGTGCCTGGAGTGGGGGGGACCCCCGAAAGGCCCACACCGGGGAGCTGTTTTTT.

The J gene is TRBJ1-3, the V gene TRBV6-5; no clear D gene. V gave up 7 bases and J gave up 6 bases, with 19 bases separating them. Germline lookup yields CDR1 MNHEY and CDR2 SVGAGI. The CDR3 is 15 residues long. The CDR3 reads CASTRAGERVNTIYF. The CDR3 DNA reads as TGTGCCAGCACTCGTGCTGGGGAGCGTGTAAACACCATATATTTT.

V is TRBV7-9 and J is TRBJ2-2; TRBD1 matches 8 bases. This CDR3 is built from 16 residues. Per germline, CDR1 SEHNR and CDR2 FQNEAQ (reference sequence). The J segment lost 5 bases and the V segment lost 1 base, leaving 6 bases of the junction unmatched. The CDR3 DNA follows: TGTGCCAGCAGCTTAGAGCAGGGGGCGCGGACCGGGGAGCTGTTTTTT. Amino acids: CASSLEQGARTGELFF.

V and J are TRBV6-2 or TRBV6-3 and TRBJ1-4; TRBD1 is a possible D gene (5 bases). CDR1 is MNHEY, CDR2 SVGEGT, per germline. V lost 0 bases and J lost 0, with 11 bases in between. This CDR3 comprises 17 residues. The CDR3 spells CASSYSREETTNEKLFF. The CDR3 coding sequence is TGTGCCAGCAGTTACTCCAGGGAGGAGACAACTAATGAAAAACTGTTTTTT.

The chain recombines TRBV7-9 with TRBJ1-2; 10 bases line up with TRBD1. The CDR3 is 14 amino acids. Germline V CDR1 and CDR2: SEHNR, FQNEAQ (reference sequence). V lost 5 bases and J lost 7; bases outside the gene matches: 7. The CDR3 DNA follows: TGTGCCAGCAGCACGACAGGGGGCGCGGGTGGCTACACCTTC. Residues: CASSTTGGAGGYTF. Drawing the rest from reference TRBV7-9 and TRBJ1-2, the complete variable domain is DTGVSQNPRHKITKRGQNVTFRCDPISEHNRLYWYRQTLGQGPEFLTYFQNEAQLEKSRLLSDRFSAERPKGSFSTLEIQRTEQGDSAMYLCASSTTGGAGGYTFGSGTRLTVV.

The chain uses TRBV10-3 and TRBJ1-2; D possibly corresponds to TRBD1 (6 bases). V was clipped by 4 bases and J by 8 bases, with 14 bases between them. Looked up from germline, CDR1 is ENHRY and CDR2 is SYGVKD. This CDR3 has 13 residues. The CDR3 nucleotides are TGTGCCATCAGTGGGACAGTCGGAGAAGGCTACACCTTC. This sequence encodes CAISGTVGEGYTF.

V and J are TRBV3-1 (or the pseudogene TRBV3-2) and TRBJ1-4, with 9 bases fitting TRBD1. The length of the CDR3 is 15 residues. V was pared by 4 bases and J by 5 bases, with 5 bases of the junction left unmatched. The V gene's germline CDR1 is LGHDT and CDR2 YNNKEL (reference sequence). The CDR3 nucleotides are TGTGCCAGCAGCCGACCGACAGGGGGGAATGAAAAACTGTTTTTT. It codes for CASSRPTGGNEKLFF.

The chain employs TRBV7-8 and TRBJ2-3; TRBD2 matches 8 bases. This CDR3 spans 18 amino acids. Germline V gene sequence: CDR1 SGHVS, CDR2 FQNEAQ. The junction had 14 bases not matched to a gene; V was cut back by 3 bases and J by 3 bases. CDR3 DNA sequence: TGTGCCAGCAGCTTTTTAGTAGCCCTAAGCGGGGGAACAGATACGCAGTATTTT. It yields the protein CASSFLVALSGGTDTQYF.